The 26 T cell receptor beta chains presented below share a single source sample, sequenced in a study of blood T cell repertoires in COVID-19. The method was immunoSEQ multiplex PCR; TCRdb's version includes in-frame clones alone and lacks a portion of them. The profile shows around 130,000 clones, 70% to 90% of them singletons. The sample consisted of peripheral blood. The receptors were gathered from a man aged 55 to 70 with acute or convalescent COVID-19.

V and J are TRBV5-4 and TRBJ2-2; tentatively, D is TRBD2 (5 bases). With 9 bases removed from V and 0 bases from J, the gap between germline ends came to 12 bases. The CDR3 is 14 residues long. The germline V gene encodes CDR1 SGHNT and CDR2 YYREEE (reference sequence). CDR3 DNA: TGTGCCATTATGGAGGCCCCGAACACCGGGGAGCTGTTTTTT. Translation gives CAIMEAPNTGELFF.

V and J are TRBV9 and TRBJ2-3; possible D gene TRBD2, 6 bases. The CDR3 is made up of 16 amino acids. Germline V gives CDR1 SGDLS, CDR2 YYNGEE. Trimming took 4 bases from V and 5 from J, leaving 20 bases between them. This chain's CDR3 is CASSLKEGRWEDTQYF. Here the CDR3 DNA reads TGTGCCAGCAGCCTAAAAGAGGGGAGGTGGGAAGATACGCAGTATTTT.

The chain joins TRBV9 to TRBJ2-2; D is perhaps TRBD1 (5 bases). Germline assignment: CDR1 SGDLS and CDR2 YYNGEE. The V gene lost 0 bases and the J gene lost 3 bases, with 15 bases spanning the gap. There are 17 residues in the CDR3. CDR3 DNA sequence: TGTGCCAGCAGCGTAGATCTGGGGCGCAGGGACACCGGGGAGCTGTTTTTT. Protein sequence: CASSVDLGRRDTGELFF.

This clone showed up just a few times. The chain employs TRBV21-1 and TRBJ2-4; the table calls TRBD2, which could not be checked here. TRBV21-1 is flagged as a pseudogene. The CDR3 runs to 16 residues. The CDR3, as DNA: TGTGCCAGCAGCAAAGGGGTCGTAGCGGACAAAAACATTCAGTACTTC. This encodes CASSKGVVADKNIQYF.

The chain recombines TRBV3-1 (or the pseudogene TRBV3-2) with TRBJ2-5; D remains ambiguous. V gave up 6 bases and J gave up 4 bases, with 12 bases separating them. This CDR3 is built from 13 residues. Germline CDR1 is LGHDT and CDR2 is YNNKEL (reference sequence). The CDR3 sequence: CASRGLAGETQYF. The CDR3 bases are TGTGCCAGCAGGGGCCTTGCTGGAGAGACCCAGTACTTC.

The rearrangement links TRBV2 to TRBJ1-1; D is unresolved. The CDR3 spans 15 residues. Between the trimmed V and J ends, which lost 6 bases and 1 base, there was a span of 15 bases. Per germline, CDR1 SNHLY and CDR2 FYNNEI. CDR3 in amino acids: CASRGLGGANTEAFF. In DNA, the CDR3 is TGTGCCAGCAGGGGCCTGGGTGGCGCGAACACTGAAGCTTTCTTT.

The chain is built from TRBV2 and TRBJ2-5; 11 positions agree with TRBD2. The CDR3 extends over 17 amino acids. V was pared by 0 bases and J by 5 bases, with 8 bases of the junction left unmatched. CDR1 is SNHLY, CDR2 FYNNEI, per germline. The DNA of the CDR3 is TGTGCCAGCAGTGAAGCGGGGTTAGCGGGAGGGTGGGAGACCCAGTACTTC. Its protein product is CASSEAGLAGGWETQYF.

This chain links TRBV10-3 with TRBJ1-2; tentative D call: TRBD1 (6 bases). With 4 bases removed from V and 9 bases from J, the gap between germline ends came to 9 bases. The CDR3 length is 11 residues. The V gene's germline CDR1 is ENHRY and CDR2 SYGVKD. DNA for the CDR3: TGTGCCATCAGTGCAGGGACAAGCTACACCTTC. This sequence encodes CAISAGTSYTF.

The chain carries TRBV2 and TRBJ1-5, with TRBD1 identical over 7 bases. Looked up from germline, CDR1 is SNHLY and CDR2 is FYNNEI. Unmatched junction bases numbered 1, after V lost 3 bases and J lost 5 bases. CDR3 length equals 13 residues. The CDR3 reads CASSDRGYQPQHF. In DNA form, the CDR3 reads TGTGCCAGCAGTGACAGGGGGTATCAGCCCCAGCATTTT.

The J gene is TRBJ2-5, the V gene TRBV5-1; unclear D gene. Trimming stripped 7 bases from V and 2 bases from J, with 12 bases between. Germline lookup yields CDR1 SGHRS and CDR2 YFSETQ. CDR3 length equals 13 residues. CDR3 in amino acids: CASGTGSQETQYF. The DNA for the CDR3 is TGCGCCAGCGGCACCGGGTCACAAGAGACCCAGTACTTC.

CDR3 region: CASSRQYSNQPQHF. CDR3 bases: TGTGCCAGTAGTAGACAGTATAGCAATCAGCCCCAGCATTTT. The J gene is TRBJ1-5, the V gene TRBV19; the D gene is possibly TRBD1 (5 bases). The V end was cut by 4 bases, the J end by 0 bases, with 7 bases between. CDR1 is LNHDA, CDR2 SQIVND, per germline (reference sequence). This CDR3 has 14 amino acids.

This rearrangement joins TRBV10-3 to TRBJ1-5; 9 bases line up with TRBD1. The CDR3 runs to 15 residues. With 4 bases clipped from V and 5 bases from J, the junction kept 6 bases outside the gene matches. CDR1 and CDR2 (germline): ENHRY, SYGVKD. The CDR3 sequence is CAISGEQGADQPQHF. CDR3 bases: TGTGCCATCAGTGGAGAACAGGGGGCGGATCAGCCCCAGCATTTT.

The J gene is TRBJ1-6, the V gene TRBV5-4, with 10 nucleotides matching TRBD1. V was pared by 0 bases and J by 10 bases, with 7 bases of the junction left unmatched. The germline V gene encodes CDR1 SGHNT and CDR2 YYREEE (reference sequence). The CDR3 runs to 16 residues. The CDR3 is CASSLDATGGESPLHF. The CDR3, as DNA: TGTGCCAGCAGCTTGGATGCGACAGGGGGCGAGTCACCCCTCCACTTT.

The chain couples TRBV9 to TRBJ1-1, with a possible D match to TRBD1 (5 bases). Germline CDR1 reads SGDLS; CDR2 reads YYNGEE. CDR3 length: 14 residues. The V gene lost 0 bases and the J gene lost 3 bases, with 9 bases spanning the gap. CDR3 loop: CASSVGVGHTEAFF. Written as DNA, the CDR3 is TGTGCCAGCAGCGTAGGGGTGGGGCACACTGAAGCTTTCTTT.

CDR3 coding DNA: TGTGCCAGTAGTCGACAACAGGGGGCAGGTGGCTACACCTTC. Its protein product is CASSRQQGAGGYTF. The rearrangement joins TRBV19 to TRBJ1-2; 9 nucleotides agree with TRBD1. V lost 5 bases to trimming and J lost 7 bases; unmatched junction nucleotides: 8. The germline V gene has CDR1 LNHDA and CDR2 SQIVND (reference sequence). This CDR3 has 14 amino acids.

The chain carries TRBV7-2 and TRBJ2-3; TRBD2 matches at 13 bases. Germline trimming cut 4 bases from V and 5 bases from J; bases unmatched to any gene: 6. The CDR3 length is 16 residues. Germline V gene data show CDR1 as SGHTA and CDR2 as FQGNSA. The CDR3 nucleotides read TGTGCCAGCAGCTCCGGACTAGCGGGAGATATAGATACGCAGTATTTT. It translates to CASSSGLAGDIDTQYF.

This chain links TRBV10-3 with TRBJ1-6; D is possibly TRBD1 (6 bases). The CDR3 extends over 15 amino acids. From germline, CDR1 is ENHRY and CDR2 SYGVKD. With 3 bases removed from V and 7 bases from J, the gap between germline ends came to 13 bases. The CDR3 DNA sequence: TGTGCCATCAGTGAACGGGGGGCGAAGAATTCACCCCTCCACTTT. Its protein is CAISERGAKNSPLHF.

J is TRBJ2-5 and V is TRBV6-1; 7 bases fit TRBD1. The CDR3 has 16 amino acids. The ends lost 0 bases at V and 5 bases at J; junction bases unmatched: 9. Germline V gene data show CDR1 as MNHNS and CDR2 as SASEGT. The CDR3 reads CASSEAGQGVRETQYF. CDR3 nucleotides: TGTGCCAGCAGTGAAGCAGGGCAGGGGGTTAGGGAGACCCAGTACTTC.

This chain uses TRBV5-1 with TRBJ2-1; 9 nucleotides line up with TRBD1. Germline CDR1 reads SGHRS; CDR2 reads YFSETQ. CDR3 length equals 15 residues. Trimming at V came to 2 bases and at J to 8 bases, leaving 8 bases not matched to a gene. Here the CDR3 DNA reads TGCGCCAGCAGCTTCCCCGGGACAGGGAAAGATGAGCAGTTCTTC. This codes for CASSFPGTGKDEQFF.

In DNA, the CDR3 is TGTGCCAGCAGCCGAGGACTAGCGGGAGCCCCGGGGGAGCAGTACTTC. It yields the protein CASSRGLAGAPGEQYF. J is TRBJ2-7 and V is TRBV5-7; 13 bases map to TRBD2. TRBV5-7 counts as an open reading frame of uncertain function. The length of the CDR3 is 16 residues. The ends lost 4 bases at V and 7 bases at J; junction bases unmatched: 11.

The CDR3 coding sequence is TGTGCCAGCAGTCCCACGGCGGGGATGGGTGGCTACACCTTC. This sequence encodes CASSPTAGMGGYTF. The chain carries TRBV27 and TRBJ1-2; D uncertain. The CDR3 has 14 amino acids. Germline V CDR1 and CDR2: MNHEY, SMNVEV (reference sequence). V was cut by 5 bases and J by 7 bases, with 17 bases left in between.

The gene calls are TRBV6-6 and TRBJ2-5; 11 nucleotides match TRBD1. Per germline, CDR1 MNHNY and CDR2 SVGAGI (reference sequence). V shed 5 bases, J shed 5 bases, and the junction held 7 bases outside the gene matches. This CDR3 contains 15 residues. CDR3 in amino acids: CASSLRTGGFETQYF. The CDR3 DNA sequence: TGTGCCAGCAGTCTCAGGACAGGGGGCTTTGAGACCCAGTACTTC.

The chain recombines TRBV9 with TRBJ1-1; a possible D gene is TRBD1 (5 bases). Per germline, CDR1 SGDLS and CDR2 YYNGEE. The V end lost 3 bases, the J end lost 1 base, and 10 bases lay between the germline ends. This CDR3 spans 14 amino acids. The CDR3 nucleotides read TGTGCCAGCAGCGAGACGGGGGGGAACACTGAAGCTTTCTTT. Amino acids: CASSETGGNTEAFF.

This chain links TRBV7-2 with TRBJ2-7; TRBD2 aligns across 7 bases. The CDR3 is 17 residues long. V lost 2 bases to trimming and J lost 3 bases; unmatched junction nucleotides: 13. Looked up from germline, CDR1 is SGHTA and CDR2 is FQGNSA. In DNA, the CDR3 is TGTGCCAGCAGCTTAACCCCGTGGGCGGGAGAGAGCTACGAGCAGTACTTC. Its protein product is CASSLTPWAGESYEQYF.

Concerning this clone: Germline and junction disagree at one end, which may indicate a read error. This chain uses TRBV6-2 or TRBV6-3 with TRBJ2-2; D perhaps matches TRBD1 (6 bases). Germline V gene sequence: CDR1 MNHEY, CDR2 SVGEGT. This CDR3 is 12 amino acids long. The chain's CDR3 is CASSYVKGELFF. The DNA of the CDR3 is TGTGCCAGCAGTTATGTCAAGGGGGAACTGTTTTTT.

The chain recombines TRBV9 with TRBJ2-1; the D is unclear. CDR3 length equals 16 residues. V lost 3 bases to trimming and J lost 7 bases, with 20 bases between them. The germline gives CDR1 SGDLS, CDR2 YYNGEE. Written as DNA, the CDR3 is TGTGCCAGCAGCGAGACTGGATTAGTGATAGGTAATGAGCAGTTCTTC. Its translation: CASSETGLVIGNEQFF.